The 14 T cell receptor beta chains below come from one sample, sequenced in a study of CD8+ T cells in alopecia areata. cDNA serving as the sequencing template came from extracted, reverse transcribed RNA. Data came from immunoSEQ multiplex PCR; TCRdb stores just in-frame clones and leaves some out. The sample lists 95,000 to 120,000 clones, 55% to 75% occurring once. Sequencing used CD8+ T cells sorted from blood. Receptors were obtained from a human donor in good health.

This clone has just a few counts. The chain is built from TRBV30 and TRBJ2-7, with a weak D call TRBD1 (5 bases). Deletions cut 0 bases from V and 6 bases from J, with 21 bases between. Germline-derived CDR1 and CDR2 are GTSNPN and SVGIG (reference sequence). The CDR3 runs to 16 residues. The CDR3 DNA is TGTGCCTGGAGTGTTTCTCTACGTTCCAGGGATAGCGAGCAGTACTTC. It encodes CAWSVSLRSRDSEQYF.

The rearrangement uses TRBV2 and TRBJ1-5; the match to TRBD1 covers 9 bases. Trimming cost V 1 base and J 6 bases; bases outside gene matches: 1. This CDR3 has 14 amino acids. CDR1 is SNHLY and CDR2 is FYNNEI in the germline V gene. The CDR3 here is CASSEGQGGQPQHF. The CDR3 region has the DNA TGTGCCAGCAGTGAAGGACAGGGGGGTCAGCCCCAGCATTTT.

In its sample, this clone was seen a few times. CDR3 region: CASSTMTREGETQYF. CDR3 DNA sequence: TGTGCCAGCAGCACCATGACCAGGGAGGGGGAGACCCAGTACTTC. V gene TRBV7-9 combines with J gene TRBJ2-5; 7 bases line up with TRBD2. The CDR3 length is 15 residues. Per the germline V gene, CDR1 is SEHNR and CDR2 is FQNEAQ (reference sequence). Trimming at V came to 5 bases and at J to 5 bases, leaving 11 bases not matched to a gene. Based on the CDR3 plus reference TRBV7-9 and TRBJ2-5, the full variable domain is DTGVSQNPRHKITKRGQNVTFRCDPISEHNRLYWYRQTLGQGPEFLTYFQNEAQLEKSRLLSDRFSAERPKGSFSTLEIQRTEQGDSAMYLCASSTMTREGETQYFGPGTRLLVL.

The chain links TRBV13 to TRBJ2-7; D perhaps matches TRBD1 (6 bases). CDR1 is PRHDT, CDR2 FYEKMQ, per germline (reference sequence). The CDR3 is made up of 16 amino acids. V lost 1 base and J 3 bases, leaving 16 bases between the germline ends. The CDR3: CASSLEGDRGYYEQYF. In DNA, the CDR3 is TGTGCCAGCAGCTTAGAGGGGGACCGAGGTTACTACGAGCAGTACTTC.

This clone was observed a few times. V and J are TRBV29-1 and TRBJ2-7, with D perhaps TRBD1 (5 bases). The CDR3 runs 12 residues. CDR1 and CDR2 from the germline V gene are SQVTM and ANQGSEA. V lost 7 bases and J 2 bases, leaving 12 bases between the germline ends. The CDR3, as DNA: TGCAGCGGTCTGACAGAGACCTACGAGCAGTACTTC. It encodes CSGLTETYEQYF.

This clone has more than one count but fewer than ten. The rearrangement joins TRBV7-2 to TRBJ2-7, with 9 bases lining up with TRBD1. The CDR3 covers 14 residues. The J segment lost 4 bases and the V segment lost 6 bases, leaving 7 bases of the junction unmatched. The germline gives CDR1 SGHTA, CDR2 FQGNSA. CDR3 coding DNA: TGTGCCAGCAGGCTTTGGGACAGGGCTTACGAGCAGTACTTC. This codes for CASRLWDRAYEQYF.

The CDR3 DNA follows: TGTGCCTGGGGCTTCCTCTCCTACAATGAGCAGTTCTTC. Translated, it gives CAWGFLSYNEQFF. V and J are TRBV30 and TRBJ2-1; D remains ambiguous. V lost 5 bases, J lost 0 bases, and 8 bases lay in between. CDR3 length: 13 residues. In germline, CDR1 is GTSNPN, CDR2 SVGIG (reference sequence).

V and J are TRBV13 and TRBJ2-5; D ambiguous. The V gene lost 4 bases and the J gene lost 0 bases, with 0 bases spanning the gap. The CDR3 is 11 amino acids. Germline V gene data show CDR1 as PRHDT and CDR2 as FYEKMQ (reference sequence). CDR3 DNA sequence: TGTGCCAGCAGCTACCAAGAGACCCAGTACTTC. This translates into CASSYQETQYF.

CDR3 residues: CASSFSGAQETQYF. The CDR3 nucleotides read TGTGCCAGCAGCTTCAGCGGGGCGCAAGAGACCCAGTACTTC. The rearrangement joins TRBV7-9 to TRBJ2-5; 7 bases fit TRBD2. CDR3 size: 14 residues. The germline V gene encodes CDR1 SEHNR and CDR2 FQNEAQ (reference sequence). V shed 3 bases and J 2 bases; nucleotides not matched to a gene: 3.

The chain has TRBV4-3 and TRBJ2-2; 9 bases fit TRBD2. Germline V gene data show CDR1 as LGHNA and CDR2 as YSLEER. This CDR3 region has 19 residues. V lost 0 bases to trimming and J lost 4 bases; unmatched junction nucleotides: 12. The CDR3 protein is CASSQERSFGGGATGELFF. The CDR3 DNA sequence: TGCGCCAGCAGCCAAGAAAGGTCCTTTGGCGGGGGGGCCACCGGGGAGCTGTTTTTT.

The CDR3 reads CIISGTGYGYTF. In DNA, the CDR3 is TGCATCATTTCCGGGACAGGGTATGGCTACACCTTC. The chain carries TRBV29-1 and TRBJ1-2, with TRBD1 identical over 9 bases. The germline CDR1 and CDR2 sequences are SQVTM and ANQGSEA. This CDR3 has 12 amino acids.

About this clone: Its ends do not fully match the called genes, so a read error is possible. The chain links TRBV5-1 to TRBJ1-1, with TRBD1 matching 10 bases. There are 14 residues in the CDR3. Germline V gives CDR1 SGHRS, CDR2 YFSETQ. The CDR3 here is CASSSGQGNPEAFF. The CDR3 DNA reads TGCGCCAGCAGCTCGGGACAGGGGAACCCTGAAGCTTTCTTT.

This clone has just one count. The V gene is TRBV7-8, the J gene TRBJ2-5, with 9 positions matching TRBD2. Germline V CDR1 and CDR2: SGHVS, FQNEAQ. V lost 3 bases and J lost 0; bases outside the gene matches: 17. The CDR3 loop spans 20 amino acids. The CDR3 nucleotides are TGTGCCAGCAGCTTTTTGCGGGGGGGCTCTTCTGGGAAGGACCAAGAGACCCAGTACTTC. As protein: CASSFLRGGSSGKDQETQYF.

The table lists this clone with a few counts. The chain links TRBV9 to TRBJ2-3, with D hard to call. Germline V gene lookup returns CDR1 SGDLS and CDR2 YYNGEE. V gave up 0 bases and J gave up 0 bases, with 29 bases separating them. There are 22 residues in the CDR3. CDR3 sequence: CASSVGPLQGRRVFSSTDTQYF. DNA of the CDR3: TGTGCCAGCAGCGTAGGACCATTGCAAGGACGACGAGTGTTTTCTAGCACAGATACGCAGTATTTT.